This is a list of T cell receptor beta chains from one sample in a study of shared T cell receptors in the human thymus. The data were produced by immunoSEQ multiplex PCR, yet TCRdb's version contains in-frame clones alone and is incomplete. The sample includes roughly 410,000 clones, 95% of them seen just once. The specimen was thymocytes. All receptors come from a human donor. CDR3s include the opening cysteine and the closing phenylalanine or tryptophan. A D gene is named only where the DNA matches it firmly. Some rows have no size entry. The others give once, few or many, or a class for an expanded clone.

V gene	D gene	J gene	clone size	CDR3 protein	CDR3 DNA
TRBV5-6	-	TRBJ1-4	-	CASSLSTEGEKLFF	TGTGCCAGCAGCTTGAGTACAGAGGGGGAAAAACTGTTTTTT
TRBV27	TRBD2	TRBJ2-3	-	CASSLRRRESTDTQYF	TGTGCCAGCAGTTTAAGACGGCGGGAGAGCACAGATACGCAGTATTTT
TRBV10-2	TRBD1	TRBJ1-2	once	CATSGTGDPNYGYTF	TGCGCCACCTCCGGGACAGGGGACCCTAACTATGGCTACACCTTC
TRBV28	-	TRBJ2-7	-	CASRAFHDEQYF	TGTGCCAGCCGGGCCTTCCATGACGAGCAGTACTTC
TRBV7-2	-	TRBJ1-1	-	CASSLQSEAFF	TGTGCCAGCAGCTTACAGAGTGAAGCTTTCTTT
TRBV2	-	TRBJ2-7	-	CASSARAACSYEQYF	TGTGCCAGCAGTGCTCGGGCCGCATGCTCGTACGAGCAGTACTTC
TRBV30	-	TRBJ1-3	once	CAWSVGQRSGNTIYF	TGTGCCTGGAGTGTGGGTCAGCGCTCTGGAAACACCATATATTTT
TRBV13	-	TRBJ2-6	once	CASSPPGALYSGANVLTF	TGTGCCAGCAGCCCTCCAGGGGCCCTTTACTCTGGGGCCAACGTCCTGACTTTC
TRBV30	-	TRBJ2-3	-	CAWNGISTDTQYF	TGTGCCTGGAATGGGATTTCCACAGATACGCAGTATTTT
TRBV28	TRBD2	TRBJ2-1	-	CASGSSGRGSYNEQFF	TGTGCCAGCGGATCTAGCGGGCGCGGCTCCTACAATGAGCAGTTCTTC
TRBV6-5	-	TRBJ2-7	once	CASRGGEQGPYEQYF	TGTGCCAGCAGGGGGGGGGAACAGGGCCCCTACGAGCAGTACTTC
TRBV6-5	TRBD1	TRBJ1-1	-	CASRNRGRTEAFF	TGTGCCAGCAGAAACAGGGGGCGCACTGAAGCTTTCTTT
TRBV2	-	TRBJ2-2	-	CASSEGGAGELFF	TGTGCCAGCAGTGAAGGGGGGGCCGGGGAGCTGTTTTTT
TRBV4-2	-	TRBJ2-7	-	CASSQDRGDEQYF	TGTGCCAGCAGCCAAGATCGGGGAGACGAGCAGTACTTC
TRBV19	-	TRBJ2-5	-	CASTRHPGDKETQYF	TGTGCCAGTACCCGGCATCCAGGGGATAAAGAGACCCAGTACTTC
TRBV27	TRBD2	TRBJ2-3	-	CASSSGTSGSGPDTQYF	TGTGCCAGCAGCTCCGGGACTAGCGGGAGTGGCCCAGATACGCAGTATTTT
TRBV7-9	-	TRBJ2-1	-	CASSAPWVRTQFF	TGTGCCAGCAGCGCCCCGTGGGTGCGTACCCAGTTCTTC
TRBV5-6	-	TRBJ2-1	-	CASSLNEGGPSGEQFF	TGTGCCAGCAGCTTGAACGAAGGGGGTCCTTCGGGGGAGCAGTTCTTC
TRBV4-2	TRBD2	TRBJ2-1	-	CASSRLAETYNEQFF	TGTGCCAGCAGCCGACTAGCGGAGACCTACAATGAGCAGTTCTTC
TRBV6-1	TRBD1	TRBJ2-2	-	CASSEGNRGCCTGELFF	TGTGCCAGCAGTGAAGGGAACAGGGGCTGTTGCACCGGGGAGCTGTTTTTT
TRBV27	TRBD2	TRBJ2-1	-	CASSMIAGLYNEQFF	TGTGCCAGCAGTATGATAGCGGGACTTTACAATGAGCAGTTCTTC
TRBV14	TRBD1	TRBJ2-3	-	CASSQTGGSDTQYF	TGTGCCAGCAGCCAGACAGGGGGGTCGGATACGCAGTATTTT
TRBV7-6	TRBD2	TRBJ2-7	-	CASSLYGGGRGEQYF	TGTGCCAGCAGCTTATATGGGGGAGGGAGGGGCGAGCAGTACTTC
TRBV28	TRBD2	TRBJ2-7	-	CASSSRTSGSAYEQYF	TGTGCCAGCAGTTCTCGGACTAGCGGGAGTGCCTACGAGCAGTACTTC
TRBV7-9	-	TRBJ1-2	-	CASSLQGRRQGYGYTF	TGTGCCAGCAGCTTACAAGGACGGCGGCAAGGCTATGGCTACACCTTC
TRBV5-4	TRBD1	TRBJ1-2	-	CASSRDRGTHGYTF	TGTGCCAGCAGCCGGGACAGGGGAACGCATGGCTACACCTTC
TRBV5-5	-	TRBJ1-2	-	CASSPRRGPYGYTF	TGTGCCAGCAGCCCGCGCCGGGGGCCCTATGGCTACACCTTC
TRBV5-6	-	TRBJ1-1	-	CASSDRDSRTDTEAFF	TGTGCCAGCAGCGATCGGGACTCCCGCACGGACACTGAAGCTTTCTTT
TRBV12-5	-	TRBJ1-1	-	CASGHAGGDTEAFF	TGTGCTAGTGGTCACGCGGGAGGGGACACTGAAGCTTTCTTT
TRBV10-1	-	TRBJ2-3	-	CASQGRGTDTQYF	TGCGCCAGCCAGGGGCGCGGCACAGATACGCAGTATTTT
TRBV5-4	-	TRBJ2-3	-	CASSLDGTTDTQYF	TGTGCCAGCAGCTTGGACGGTACAACAGATACGCAGTATTTT
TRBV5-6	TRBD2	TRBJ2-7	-	CASSAAPSGRAYEQYF	TGTGCCAGCAGCGCTGCCCCCAGCGGGAGGGCCTACGAGCAGTACTTC
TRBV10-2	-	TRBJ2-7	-	CASSEPPGFSYEQYF	TGCGCCAGCAGTGAGCCGCCCGGTTTTTCCTACGAGCAGTACTTC
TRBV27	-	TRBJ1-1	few	CASSLTLGAQNEAFF	TGTGCCAGCAGTTTAACTCTTGGGGCGCAGAATGAAGCTTTCTTT
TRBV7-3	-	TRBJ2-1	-	CASSLTSPDSTYNEQFF	TGTGCCAGCAGCTTAACGTCCCCGGATAGCACCTACAATGAGCAGTTCTTC
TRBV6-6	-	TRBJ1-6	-	CASTGGGDSPLHF	TGTGCCAGCACTGGCGGGGGTGATTCACCCCTCCACTTT
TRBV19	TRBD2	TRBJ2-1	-	CASTWGQRGPGGVSSYNEQFF	TGTGCCAGTACCTGGGGCCAGAGAGGGCCGGGAGGGGTTAGCTCCTACAATGAGCAGTTCTTC
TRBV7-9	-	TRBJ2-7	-	CASSLGLGPLGTYEQYF	TGTGCCAGCAGCTTAGGGCTGGGACCGCTTGGGACCTACGAGCAGTACTTC
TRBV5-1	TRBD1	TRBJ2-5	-	CASSSRDRQETQYF	TGCGCCAGCAGCTCCCGGGACAGGCAAGAGACCCAGTACTTC
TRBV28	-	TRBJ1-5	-	CASSFGPAHQPQHF	TGTGCCAGCAGCTTCGGTCCCGCTCACCAGCCCCAGCATTTT
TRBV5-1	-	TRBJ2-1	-	CASSLGHYNEQFF	TGCGCCAGCAGCTTGGGACACTACAATGAGCAGTTCTTC
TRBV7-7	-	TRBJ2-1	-	CASSLRGKDEQFF	TGTGCTAGCAGCTTACGAGGGAAGGATGAGCAGTTCTTC
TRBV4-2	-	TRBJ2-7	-	CASSRVLEGREQYF	TGTGCCAGCAGCCGAGTCCTTGAGGGGCGCGAGCAGTACTTC
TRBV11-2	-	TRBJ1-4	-	CASSWGTNEKLFF	TGTGCCAGCAGCTGGGGGACTAATGAAAAACTGTTTTTT
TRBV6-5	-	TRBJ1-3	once	CASSLTWSGNTIYF	TGTGCCAGCAGTCTTACCTGGTCTGGAAACACCATATATTTT
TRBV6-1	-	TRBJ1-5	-	CASSEVLYNQPQHF	TGTGCCAGCAGTGAAGTCTTATACAATCAGCCCCAGCATTTT
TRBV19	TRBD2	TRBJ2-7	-	CASSPKVGLARYEQYF	TGTGCCAGTAGTCCAAAGGTGGGACTAGCTAGGTACGAGCAGTACTTC
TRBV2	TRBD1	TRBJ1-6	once	CASSEVGQGANRVNSPLHF	TGTGCCAGCAGTGAAGTGGGACAGGGGGCGAATCGTGTAAATTCACCCCTCCACTTT
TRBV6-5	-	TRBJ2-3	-	CASSGTAVDTQYF	TGTGCCAGCAGTGGGACGGCGGTCGATACGCAGTATTTT
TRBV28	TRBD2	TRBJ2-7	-	CASSLGGTSGSF	TGTGCCAGCAGTTTAGGAGGGACTAGCGGGAGCTTC
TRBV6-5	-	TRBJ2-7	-	CASSSGDYSYEQYF	TGTGCCAGCAGTTCAGGGGATTATTCCTACGAGCAGTACTTC
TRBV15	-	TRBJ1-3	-	CATSSRGGHGNTIYF	TGTGCCACCAGCTCCCGTGGGGGGCATGGAAACACCATATATTTT
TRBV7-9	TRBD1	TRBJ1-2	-	CASSLGGQGGRIYGYTF	TGTGCCAGCAGCTTAGGAGGACAGGGTGGGCGTATCTATGGCTACACCTTC
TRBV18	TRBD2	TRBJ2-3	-	CASSGLAGTDTQYF	TGTGCCAGTTCAGGACTAGCGGGCACAGATACGCAGTATTTT
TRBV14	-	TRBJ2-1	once	CASSQDTPPGYNEQFF	TGTGCCAGCAGCCAAGACACCCCCCCTGGATACAATGAGCAGTTCTTC
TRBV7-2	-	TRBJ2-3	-	CASSFPPDSQASTDTQYF	TGTGCCAGCAGCTTTCCCCCGGACTCTCAGGCAAGCACAGATACGCAGTATTTT
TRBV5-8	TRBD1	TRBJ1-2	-	CASSRDRGYGYTF	TGTGCCAGCAGCCGAGACAGGGGCTATGGCTACACCTTC
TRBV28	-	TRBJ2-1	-	CASTGWSYNEQFF	TGTGCCAGCACGGGGTGGTCCTACAATGAGCAGTTCTTC
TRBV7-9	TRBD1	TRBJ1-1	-	CASSPTGPRNTEAFF	TGTGCCAGCAGCCCGACAGGGCCCCGGAACACTGAAGCTTTCTTT